This record covers a single T cell receptor beta chain. Its antigen is undetermined. This sample stems from a study of T cells in Graves' hyperthyroidism and ophthalmopathy. General study results and limits: A model of 13 V-J pairs discriminated ophthalmopathy from stable hyperthyroidism.

RNA transcripts gave rise to amplified TCR beta CDR3 regions. The HTBI primer set drove a first-round RT-PCR of the TCR CDR3. MiXCR was run by TCRdb on the multiplex PCR reads, yielding one entry per CDR3 protein. The data contain about 400,000 distinct CDR3 sequences, 13% to 15% of them singletons. Ophthalmopathy patients had Clinical Activity Score at least 3, NOSPECS grade at least 4, duration under 3 months. Used for diagnoses were clinical symptoms, serum thyroxine and TRAb, thyroid ultrasound and orbital computed tomography. This TCR was recovered from a woman aged 60 to 75 with Graves' ophthalmopathy. The sample comprised blood.

This chain's CDR3 is CASSFSGIYYGYTF. The CDR3 coding sequence is TGTGCCAGCAGTTTTAGTGGCATTTACTATGGCTACACCTTC. The gene calls are TRBV28 and TRBJ1-2; no definite D call. The CDR3 sequence is 14 residues long. The ends were cut back, 3 bases at V and 3 bases at J, with 11 bases in the middle. Germline CDR1 is MDHEN and CDR2 is SYDVKM.